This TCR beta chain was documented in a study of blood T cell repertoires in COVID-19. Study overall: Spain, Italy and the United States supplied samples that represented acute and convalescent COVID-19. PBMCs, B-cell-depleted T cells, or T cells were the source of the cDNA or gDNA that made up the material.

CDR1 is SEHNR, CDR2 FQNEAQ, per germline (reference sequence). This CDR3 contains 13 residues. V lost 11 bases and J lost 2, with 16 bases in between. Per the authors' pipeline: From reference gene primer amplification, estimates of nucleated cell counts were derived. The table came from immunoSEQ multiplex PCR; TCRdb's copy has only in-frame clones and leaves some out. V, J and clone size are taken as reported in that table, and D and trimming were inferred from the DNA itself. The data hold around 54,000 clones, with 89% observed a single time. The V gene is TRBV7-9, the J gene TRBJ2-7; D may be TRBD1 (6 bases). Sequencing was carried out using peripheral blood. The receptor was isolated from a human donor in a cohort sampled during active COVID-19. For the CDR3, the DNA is TGTGCCCCCCTCCCGAGACAGGCCTACGAGCAGTACTTC. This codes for CAPLPRQAYEQYF.